This is a list of T cell receptor beta chains from one sample in a study of blood T cell repertoires in COVID-19. Measured with immunoSEQ multiplex PCR; TCRdb has only the in-frame clones, and not every one. The table lists 300,000 to 500,000 clones, approximately 90% of them singletons. Material for sequencing was PBMCs or T cells enriched from blood (not recorded which). These receptors were taken from a woman in her twenties or thirties with acute COVID-19. Each CDR3 is given with its conserved first and last residue. A D gene is named only where the DNA matches it firmly. Only part of the rows carry a size: once, few, many, or a class if the clone is expanded.

v_call	d_call	clone_size	j_call	cdr3_nt	cdr3_aa
TRBV7-6	.	once	TRBJ1-2	TGTGCCAGCAGCTTTAAGACCGGAGACAGCCAGAAGGCCTATGGCTACACCTTC	CASSFKTGDSQKAYGYTF
TRBV25-1	.	.	TRBJ1-6	TGTGCCAGCAGTGAAGCTGGGTCAGCGGGTTATAATTCACCCCTCCACTTT	CASSEAGSAGYNSPLHF
TRBV5-1	TRBD1	.	TRBJ2-7	TGCGCCAGCAGCCCCGGGACAGGGAGGATCTACGAGCAGTACTTC	CASSPGTGRIYEQYF
TRBV3-1/TRBV3-2	TRBD1	.	TRBJ2-7	TGTGCCAGCAGCCAAGATCGTCGTTGGACAGGGGGGAACGAGCAGTACTTC	CASSQDRRWTGGNEQYF
TRBV5-1	TRBD1	.	TRBJ1-1	TGCGCCAGCAGCTTGTTTACAGGGGGGAACACTGAAGCTTTCTTT	CASSLFTGGNTEAFF
TRBV2	TRBD1	.	TRBJ1-4	TGTGCCAGCCGGGGGACAGGGGCAACTAATGAAAAACTGTTTTTT	CASRGTGATNEKLFF
TRBV20-1	.	.	TRBJ1-5	TGCAGTGCTAGTAAGTTCAGGGACAATCAGCCCCAGCATTTT	CSASKFRDNQPQHF
TRBV18	TRBD2	.	TRBJ2-1	TGTGCCAGCTCAACCGGGACTAGCGCAAACAATGAGCAGTTCTTC	CASSTGTSANNEQFF
TRBV15	TRBD2	.	TRBJ2-7	TGTGCCACCAGCAGAGCGTTAGCGGGGGGCTACGAGCAGTACTTC	CATSRALAGGYEQYF
TRBV9	.	.	TRBJ1-2	TGTGCCAGCAGCGTACCTGAAACAGGATTCGATGGCTACACCTTC	CASSVPETGFDGYTF
TRBV6-2/TRBV6-3	.	.	TRBJ1-1	TGTGCCAGCAGCCGAGGAGGCGACGTTGGGTACACTGAAGCTTTCTTT	CASSRGGDVGYTEAFF
TRBV19	.	once	TRBJ1-5	TGTGCCAGTAGTATTCAGGATAGGTATCAGCCCCAGCATTTT	CASSIQDRYQPQHF
TRBV5-4	.	few	TRBJ2-2	TGTGCCAGCAGGGCGGATGACACCGGGGAGCTGTTTTTT	CASRADDTGELFF
TRBV11-3	TRBD2	.	TRBJ2-1	TGTGCCAGCAGCTTAGAGTTTGGCGGGGGGGCAGGGGAGCAGTTCTTC	CASSLEFGGGAGEQFF
TRBV24-1	.	.	TRBJ2-3	TGTGCCACCAGTGAACGGGACTCCCCCGGGCATTTT	CATSERDSPGHF
TRBV7-9	.	.	TRBJ1-3	TGTGCCAGCAGCTTATTACAGAACTCTGGAAACACCATATATTTT	CASSLLQNSGNTIYF
TRBV9	.	once	TRBJ2-1	TGTGCCAGCAGCGCAGGTAGTTTCGACAATGAGCAGTTCTTC	CASSAGSFDNEQFF
TRBV6-2/TRBV6-3	TRBD2	.	TRBJ2-3	TGTGCCAGCAGCGGACTAGACACAGCAGATACGCAGTATTTT	CASSGLDTADTQYF
TRBV18	.	.	TRBJ1-3	TGTGCCAGCTCACCACAACGTTCTGACGCCGGCTCAGGGCGAAACACCATATATTTT	CASSPQRSDAGSGRNTIYF
TRBV2	.	.	TRBJ2-7	TGTGCCAGCAGGATACAGTTGATCTCCTACGAGCAGTACTTC	CASRIQLISYEQYF
TRBV19	.	.	TRBJ2-7	TGTGCCAGTAGTACAGTGGGGCGTTTGCCCCTATACGAGCAGTACTTC	CASSTVGRLPLYEQYF
TRBV5-6	TRBD1	.	TRBJ1-2	TGTGCCAGCAGCTTTCCGACAGGGGCGGACTATGGCTACACCTTC	CASSFPTGADYGYTF
TRBV23-1	.	.	TRBJ2-7	TGCGCCAGCAACCGGGACTCCTACGAGCAGTACTTC	CASNRDSYEQYF
TRBV30	.	.	TRBJ1-1	TGTGCCTGGAGCTCGAGAGGGGAAGCTTTCTTT	CAWSSRGEAFF
TRBV10-3	.	.	TRBJ2-2	TGTGCCATCGGGACTCGTCAGGCGTCGGGACCTAGGACCGGGGAGCTGTTTTTT	CAIGTRQASGPRTGELFF
TRBV9	.	.	TRBJ2-2	TGTGCCAGCAGCGTAGGACAGAACACCGGGGAGCTGTTTTTT	CASSVGQNTGELFF
TRBV3-1/TRBV3-2	.	.	TRBJ1-1	TGTGCCAGCAGCCTGCTTCAGGCTGACACTGAAGCTTTCTTT	CASSLLQADTEAFF
TRBV11-2	TRBD1	.	TRBJ1-2	TGTGCCAGCAGCTTAGGCCTGGGACAGAACTATGGCTACACCTTC	CASSLGLGQNYGYTF
TRBV24-1	.	.	TRBJ1-2	TGTGCCACCAGTGACACAGGGAACTATGGCTACACCTTC	CATSDTGNYGYTF
TRBV9	TRBD1	.	TRBJ1-1	TGTGCCAGCAGCGACCACAGGGGCCTCGGCGGAGGAGCTTTCTTT	CASSDHRGLGGGAFF
TRBV2	TRBD2	.	TRBJ2-1	TGTGCCAGCAGGGGCGCGGGACTAGCGAGCAATGAGCAGTTCTTC	CASRGAGLASNEQFF
TRBV19	.	.	TRBJ2-7	TGTGCCAGTGGCCAGGAGGTGTCCTCCTACGAGCAGTACTTC	CASGQEVSSYEQYF
TRBV30	.	.	TRBJ1-4	TGTGCCTGGAGTGGGTGGGGCAGCCCAGCAACTAATGAAAAACTGTTTTTT	CAWSGWGSPATNEKLFF
TRBV18	TRBD1	.	TRBJ1-1	TGTGCCAGCTCACCACAGGGGGCGACCAGTGAAGCTTTCTTT	CASSPQGATSEAFF
TRBV7-6	TRBD1	few	TRBJ1-5	TGTGCCAGCAGCTTAGAGGGGGCGCATCAGCCCCAGCATTTT	CASSLEGAHQPQHF
TRBV5-1	.	.	TRBJ2-2	TGCGCCAGCAGCTTTACGGGACAAAGTTACGGGGAGCTGTTTTTT	CASSFTGQSYGELFF
TRBV4-1	.	.	TRBJ1-2	TGCGCCAGCAGCATATCTCCGGGCCTTCCGCCGGGGTATGGCTACACCTTC	CASSISPGLPPGYGYTF
TRBV29-1	TRBD1	.	TRBJ1-4	TGCAGCGTTGGTCAGGGGGTTAATGAAAAACTGTTTTTT	CSVGQGVNEKLFF
TRBV2	.	once	TRBJ2-1	TGTGCCAGCAGCCGTTGGGGCATCTCCTACAATGAGCAGTTCTTC	CASSRWGISYNEQFF
TRBV19	.	.	TRBJ2-3	TGTGCCAGTAGTCCCTGGGACTTGGGAACAGATACGCAGTATTTT	CASSPWDLGTDTQYF
TRBV11-3	TRBD1	.	TRBJ2-3	TGTGCCAGCAGCCCCCGGACAGGGGATTTCACAGATACGCAGTATTTT	CASSPRTGDFTDTQYF
TRBV9	TRBD1	.	TRBJ1-2	TGTGCCAGTGGGACAGGGACCTATGGCTACACCTTC	CASGTGTYGYTF
TRBV5-5	TRBD1	.	TRBJ1-5	TGTGCCAGCAGCTTAAGACAGGGGTATCAGCCCCAGCATTTT	CASSLRQGYQPQHF
TRBV28	TRBD1	.	TRBJ1-2	TGTGCCAGCACCGTGGAGGGGGCATCTAACTATGGCTACACCTTC	CASTVEGASNYGYTF
TRBV7-2	TRBD2	.	TRBJ2-4	TGTGCCAGCAGCTTAGCCCTCAGCGGGGTACAAAACATTCAGTACTTC	CASSLALSGVQNIQYF
TRBV9	.	.	TRBJ2-3	TGTGCCAGCAGCGGGTGGGGGGGCAAGAGCACAGATACGCAGTATTTT	CASSGWGGKSTDTQYF
TRBV19	.	.	TRBJ1-2	TGTGCCAGTAGTCAGGGCAGGGACAACCCTCACCACTATGGCTACACCTTC	CASSQGRDNPHHYGYTF
TRBV5-1	TRBD2	.	TRBJ2-7	TGCGCCAGCAGCTTCAGCGGGGAGATCTACGAGCAGTACTTC	CASSFSGEIYEQYF
TRBV19	.	.	TRBJ1-2	TGTGCCAGTAGTCCCCTAGATAAGAAGGAAGGCTACACCTTC	CASSPLDKKEGYTF
TRBV5-3	TRBD1	.	TRBJ2-1	TGTGCCAGAATTCAGGCAGGGACAGGGTATTCCTACAATGAGCAGTTCTTC	CARIQAGTGYSYNEQFF
TRBV5-1	TRBD1	.	TRBJ1-1	TGCGCCAGCAGCTTGTTCCGACAGGGTAGCACTGAAGCTTTCTTT	CASSLFRQGSTEAFF
TRBV30	TRBD2	.	TRBJ2-7	TGTGCCTGGAGTGTACTCTCTAGCGGGGGAATCGCCTACGAGCAGTACTTC	CAWSVLSSGGIAYEQYF
TRBV30	.	.	TRBJ1-5	TGTGCCTGGAGGGGGCAGGAGGGTCAGCCCCAGCATTTT	CAWRGQEGQPQHF
TRBV4-1	TRBD2	once	TRBJ2-3	TGCGCCAGCAGCCAAGATCCCAGCGGGGGGGGCCGTGGCACAGATACGCAGTATTTT	CASSQDPSGGGRGTDTQYF
TRBV18	TRBD1	.	TRBJ1-5	TGTGCCAGCTCACCTCGGACAGGGGGAGGTGATCAGCCCCAGCATTTT	CASSPRTGGGDQPQHF